This T cell receptor (beta chain) stems from a study of blood T cell repertoires in COVID-19. Germline assignment: CDR1 LNHDA and CDR2 SQIVND (reference sequence). With V trimmed by 7 bases and J by 0 bases, 8 bases remained unmatched. The CDR3 contains 16 residues. Per the original methods: Amplification of reference gene primers was used by the study to estimate nucleated cell counts. TCRdb's table, derived via immunoSEQ multiplex PCR, lists solely in-frame clones and lacks some. The DNA gave D and trimming, while V, J and clone size come from that table. The sample has 200,000 to 250,000 clones, 85% to 90% seen once.

The chain carries TRBV19 and TRBJ1-2; TRBD1 matches 10 bases. The sequenced sample consisted of peripheral blood. This clonotype was obtained from a woman in her forties or fifties with acute or convalescent COVID-19. The CDR3 is CASNLPGQGSNYGYTF. CDR3 nucleotides: TGTGCCAGTAACCTACCGGGACAGGGGTCTAACTATGGCTACACCTTC.